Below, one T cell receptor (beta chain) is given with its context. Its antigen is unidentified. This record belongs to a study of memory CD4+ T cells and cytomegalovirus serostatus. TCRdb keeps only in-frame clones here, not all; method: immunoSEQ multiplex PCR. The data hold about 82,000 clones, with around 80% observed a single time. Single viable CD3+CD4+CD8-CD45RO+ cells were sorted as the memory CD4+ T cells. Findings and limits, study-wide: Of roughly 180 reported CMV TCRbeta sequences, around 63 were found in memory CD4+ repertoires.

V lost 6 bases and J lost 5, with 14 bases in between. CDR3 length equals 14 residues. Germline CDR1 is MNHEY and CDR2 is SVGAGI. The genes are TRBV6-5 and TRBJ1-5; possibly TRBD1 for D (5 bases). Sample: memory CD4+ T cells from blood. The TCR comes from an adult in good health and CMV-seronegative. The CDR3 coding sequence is TGTGCCAGCAGCAAAAGCAGGGTCCATCAGCCCCAGCATTTT. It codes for CASSKSRVHQPQHF.